This T cell receptor beta chain was profiled in a study of beta chain features in type 1 diabetes. Study context: Analysis included about 110 million sorted cells drawn from all samples.

Study results and limitations: Within each of all four CD4+ subsets, Type 1 diabetes patients had TCRB CDR3s that were moderately but significantly shorter. In type 1 diabetes patients, VDJ junctions had fewer insertions; deletions at these junctions were more frequent. Healthy donors had naive, central memory and Treg TCRB repertoires that appeared less similar than those seen among patients.

The entirety of the isolated RNA underwent reverse transcription, so expressed TCRB transcripts were sequenced. This table comes from immunoSEQ multiplex PCR, and its TCRdb copy is limited to in-frame clones, with some not included. The table has some 130,000 clones, 7% to 10% seen once. Researchers reported sorting CD4+ naive, central memory, regulatory and stem cell-like memory cells via CD45RO/CCR7/CD25/CD127/CD95/CD27. This clone came up a few times. Antigen unknown. The sequenced material came from central memory CD4+ T cells from blood. This clonotype was sampled from a young man with type 1 diabetes.

The CDR3 sequence is CSAREGGQGSGNTIYF. In DNA, the CDR3 is TGCAGCGCCCGGGAGGGGGGGCAAGGCTCTGGAAACACCATATATTTT. The chain combines TRBV29-1 with TRBJ1-3; the D gene is possibly TRBD1 (6 bases). Germline V gives CDR1 SQVTM, CDR2 ANQGSEA. The CDR3 loop spans 16 amino acids. V lost 7 bases to trimming and J lost 0 bases, with 19 bases between them.